One sample yielded the 30 T cell receptor beta chains listed below, sequenced in a study of CD8+ T cells in alopecia areata. Reverse transcription of extracted RNA yielded cDNA, which provided the sequencing template. Assay: immunoSEQ multiplex PCR; the TCRdb copy retains only in-frame clones and omits some. The data show roughly 64,000 clones, about 40% seen once. The specimen was NKG2D-low CD8+ T cells sorted from blood. Source of these receptors: a human donor with alopecia areata.

This clone showed up just a few times. In DNA form, the CDR3 reads TGCGCCAGCAGCCAGACCGGCGCACGAGCCGAAAACAATGAGCAGTTCTTC. It is translated as CASSQTGARAENNEQFF. The rearrangement joins TRBV4-1 to TRBJ2-1; no definite D call. The V and J ends lost 3 bases and 5 bases respectively, with 20 bases between them. This CDR3 is built from 17 residues. From germline, CDR1 is MGHRA and CDR2 YSYEKL.

V usage is TRBV30 and J usage is TRBJ2-7; D gene ambiguous. CDR1 is GTSNPN, CDR2 SVGIG, per germline (reference sequence). This CDR3 has 12 residues. Trimming pared 1 base from V and 3 bases from J, leaving 7 bases between. CDR3 bases: TGTGCCTGGAGTGCTACAGTCTACGAGCAGTACTTC. Translation gives CAWSATVYEQYF.

This clone has only a few counts. The chain combines TRBV28 with TRBJ2-7; 9 bases are a match to TRBD1. V was clipped by 5 bases and J by 4 bases; unmatched bases: 6. The length of the CDR3 is 14 residues. CDR1 is MDHEN, CDR2 SYDVKM, per germline. CDR3 DNA sequence: TGTGCCAGCAGTGGGCCCGGGACAGGGTACGAGCAGTACTTC. It encodes CASSGPGTGYEQYF.

This chain connects TRBV27 to TRBJ2-5; perhaps TRBD1 as D (5 bases). V was cut by 2 bases and J by 5 bases, with 21 bases left in between. Germline loops: CDR1 MNHEY, CDR2 SMNVEV (reference sequence). This CDR3 is built from 17 residues. The CDR3 region is CASSLGAVGSRRETQYF. The CDR3 region has the DNA TGTGCCAGCAGTTTAGGGGCGGTAGGATCGCGGCGCGAGACCCAGTACTTC.

This chain connects TRBV13 to TRBJ2-1, with D tentatively TRBD1 or TRBD2 (5 bases each). The V end lost 3 bases, the J end lost 8 bases, and 11 bases lay between the germline ends. The CDR3 loop spans 13 amino acids. The germline CDR1 and CDR2 sequences are PRHDT and FYEKMQ (reference sequence). CDR3 sequence: CASSFAGTDEQFF. The CDR3 nucleotides read TGTGCCAGCAGCTTTGCAGGGACCGATGAGCAGTTCTTC.

V is TRBV28 and J is TRBJ2-3; D perhaps matches TRBD1 (6 bases). Germline values: CDR1 MDHEN, CDR2 SYDVKM. V was pared by 5 bases and J by 2 bases, with 20 bases between. This CDR3 comprises 17 residues. The DNA for the CDR3 is TGTGCCAGCAGTCACAGGGCCACTGCGGTCCCCACAGATACGCAGTATTTT. Translating it yields CASSHRATAVPTDTQYF.

The sample holds a few counts of this clone. The chain employs TRBV7-9 and TRBJ2-3, with 8 bases matching TRBD1. The CDR3 loop spans 16 amino acids. Germline lookup yields CDR1 SEHNR and CDR2 FQNEAQ (reference sequence). J lost 0 bases, V lost 2 bases, and 4 bases had no gene match. CDR3 nucleotides: TGTGCCAGCAGCTTAAAGGGACAGGCGAGCACAGATACGCAGTATTTT. Amino acids: CASSLKGQASTDTQYF.

This rearrangement joins TRBV27 to TRBJ2-7; 8 bases are a match to TRBD2. The CDR3 runs to 15 residues. J was trimmed by 2 bases and V by 2 bases; bases with no gene match: 5. Germline CDR1 MNHEY, CDR2 SMNVEV (reference sequence). The CDR3 protein is CASSLTSSGTYEQYF. The DNA of the CDR3 is TGTGCCAGCAGTTTAACGAGTAGCGGGACCTACGAGCAGTACTTC.

The V gene is TRBV4-3, the J gene TRBJ2-7, with a tentative D call TRBD2 (6 bases). CDR3 length: 15 residues. Trimming cost V 4 bases and J 2 bases, with 15 bases left between them. Germline values: CDR1 LGHNA, CDR2 YSLEER. As DNA, the CDR3 is TGCGCCAGCAGCCTTGGGGCTAGCGTTGCCTACGAGCAGTACTTC. This codes for CASSLGASVAYEQYF.

Comments on this clone: One end of the junction fails to match germline, which may point to a read error. The rearrangement links TRBV2 to TRBJ2-1, with TRBD2 matching 7 bases. The CDR3 is made up of 13 amino acids. The germline gives CDR1 SNHLY, CDR2 FYNNEI. CDR3 in DNA: TGTGCCAGCAGGGAAGGACTAGGACATGAGCAGTTCTTC. Translated, it gives CASREGLGHEQFF. Full variable domain (outside the CDR3, taken from reference TRBV2 and TRBJ2-1): EPEVTQTPSHQVTQMGQEVILRCVPISNHLYFYWYRQILGQKVEFLVSFYNNEISEKSEIFDDQFSVERPDGSNFTLKIRSTKLEDSAMYFCASREGLGHEQFFGPGTRLTVL.

The gene calls are TRBV30 and TRBJ2-1; 7 bases are a match to TRBD1. CDR1 GTSNPN and CDR2 SVGIG come from the germline V gene (reference sequence). The CDR3 consists of 15 residues. V was clipped by 2 bases and J by 3 bases; unmatched bases: 7. As DNA, the CDR3 is TGTGCCTGGAGTTTCCGGGACAGCTACTACAATGAGCAGTTCTTC. It translates to CAWSFRDSYYNEQFF.

This chain links TRBV4-3 with TRBJ1-2; 8 bases map to TRBD1. This CDR3 contains 14 residues. Trimming at V came to 4 bases and at J to 4 bases, leaving 5 bases not matched to a gene. Germline assignment: CDR1 LGHNA and CDR2 YSLEER. The CDR3 coding sequence is TGCGCCAGCAGCCTTGGGACAGGCGTCTATGGCTACACCTTC. This translates into CASSLGTGVYGYTF.

The V gene is TRBV21-1, the J gene TRBJ2-7. TRBV21-1 is designated a pseudogene. There are 8 residues in the CDR3. CDR3 in amino acids: CASSGGYF. In DNA, the CDR3 is TGTGCCAGCAGCGGTGGGTACTTC.

This sequence joins TRBV6-5 and TRBJ1-2; TRBD1 agrees at 9 bases. This CDR3 region has 14 residues. The germline gives CDR1 MNHEY, CDR2 SVGAGI. With 6 bases clipped from V and 2 bases from J, the junction kept 4 bases outside the gene matches. The CDR3 sequence: CASRNTGGNYGYTF. The CDR3 DNA sequence: TGTGCCAGCAGGAACACAGGGGGCAACTATGGCTACACCTTC.

This sequence joins TRBV7-2 and TRBJ2-3, with 7 nucleotides matching TRBD2. CDR3 length: 14 residues. J was trimmed by 6 bases and V by 2 bases; bases with no gene match: 5. Germline V gene lookup returns CDR1 SGHTA and CDR2 FQGNSA. The CDR3 is CASSLPQGGDTQYF. CDR3 sequence (DNA): TGTGCCAGCAGCTTACCGCAGGGAGGGGATACGCAGTATTTT. Full variable domain (remainder filled in from reference TRBV7-2 and TRBJ2-3): GAGVSQSPSNKVTEKGKDVELRCDPISGHTALYWYRQSLGQGLEFLIYFQGNSAPDKSGLPSDRFSAERTGGSVSTLTIQRTQQEDSAVYLCASSLPQGGDTQYFGPGTRLTVL.

The rearrangement uses TRBV5-6 and TRBJ2-3, with a possible D match to TRBD1 (5 bases). The CDR3 loop spans 17 amino acids. V was shortened by 3 bases and J by 2 bases, with 19 bases between the two germline ends. Germline V CDR1 and CDR2: SGHDT, YYEEEE. The DNA for the CDR3 is TGTGCCAGCAGCTGGGGCCTCTATCGGCAGGACACAGATACGCAGTATTTT. It translates to CASSWGLYRQDTDTQYF.

This clone has only a few counts. The rearrangement joins TRBV29-1 to TRBJ2-3; maybe TRBD1 (6 bases). This CDR3 has 14 residues. V lost 0 bases and J 6 bases, leaving 13 bases between the germline ends. The germline V gene has CDR1 SQVTM and CDR2 ANQGSEA. The CDR3 DNA sequence: TGCAGCGTTGAAGATCGGGACAAATCCGATACGCAGTATTTT. This gives the protein CSVEDRDKSDTQYF.

The chain employs TRBV29-1 and TRBJ1-2; D may be TRBD1 (6 bases). CDR3 length: 13 residues. The germline V gene has CDR1 SQVTM and CDR2 ANQGSEA. Trimming cost V 7 bases and J 4 bases, with 16 bases left between them. The CDR3 nucleotides are TGCAGCGCCGACGAAGGGGGGGGCTATGGCTACACCTTC. This gives the protein CSADEGGGYGYTF.

This chain's CDR3 is CASSLEVLGEEETQYF. In nucleotides, the CDR3 is TGTGCCAGCAGCTTAGAGGTCCTGGGGGAAGAAGAGACCCAGTACTTC. The chain combines TRBV7-9 with TRBJ2-5, with D perhaps given as TRBD1 or TRBD2 (5 bases each). CDR3 length: 16 residues. V lost 1 base, J lost 3 bases, and 15 bases lay in between. CDR1 is SEHNR, CDR2 FQNEAQ, per germline (reference sequence).

This clone was counted a few times. The rearrangement uses TRBV29-1 and TRBJ1-1; weak D call: TRBD1 (5 bases). Trimming shortened V by 3 bases and J by 4 bases, and 9 bases separated the two germline ends. CDR1 and CDR2 from the germline V gene are SQVTM and ANQGSEA. The CDR3 loop spans 12 amino acids. The chain's CDR3 is CSVEQGSTEAFF. The CDR3 coding sequence is TGCAGCGTTGAGCAGGGTAGCACTGAAGCTTTCTTT.

The chain recombines TRBV27 with TRBJ1-1; D is undetermined. The CDR3 runs to 14 residues. CDR1 and CDR2 (germline): MNHEY, SMNVEV (reference sequence). V was pared by 2 bases and J by 1 base, with 8 bases between. The CDR3 is CASSLMASNTEAFF. CDR3 bases: TGTGCCAGCAGTTTAATGGCTTCGAACACTGAAGCTTTCTTT.

The chain has TRBV19 and TRBJ2-7; 7 bases agree with TRBD1. CDR1 and CDR2 (germline): LNHDA, SQIVND (reference sequence). CDR3 size: 12 residues. J gave up 5 bases and V 3 bases, and 1 base lay outside the gene matches. This CDR3 reads CASSMGQNEQYF. The CDR3 bases are TGTGCCAGTAGTATGGGACAGAACGAGCAGTACTTC. Full variable domain (remainder filled in from reference TRBV19 and TRBJ2-7): DGGITQSPKYLFRKEGQNVTLSCEQNLNHDAMYWYRQDPGQGLRLIYYSQIVNDFQKGDIAEGYSVSREKKESFPLTVTSAQKNPTAFYLCASSMGQNEQYFGPGTRLTVT.

The chain carries TRBV4-3 and TRBJ2-5, with D possibly being TRBD1 or TRBD2 (6 bases each). The germline V gene encodes CDR1 LGHNA and CDR2 YSLEER. The CDR3 runs to 14 residues. Trimming pared 1 base from V and 2 bases from J, leaving 8 bases between. The CDR3 coding sequence is TGCGCCAGCAGCCAAGCGGGGGCACAAGAGACCCAGTACTTC. Its protein is CASSQAGAQETQYF.

This chain uses TRBV30 with TRBJ1-2; TRBD1 matches at 8 bases. J lost 6 bases, V lost 4 bases, and 4 bases had no gene match. CDR3 length: 12 residues. Germline V lookup: CDR1 GTSNPN, CDR2 SVGIG (reference sequence). CDR3 nucleotide sequence: TGTGCCTGGACGGCGGGACAGGATGGCTACACCTTC. Its protein product is CAWTAGQDGYTF.

This clone was counted between two and nine times. The V call is TRBV2, the J call TRBJ1-2; unclear D gene. Trimming removed 11 bases at V and 4 bases at J, with 11 bases between. This CDR3 is 11 amino acids long. CDR1 and CDR2 from the germline V gene are SNHLY and FYNNEI. CDR3 in DNA: TGTGCCGGCTCGGGTTTCTATGGCTACACCTTC. Residues: CAGSGFYGYTF.

This chain uses TRBV7-3 with TRBJ2-3, with D possibly TRBD2 on 6 matching bases. Trimming stripped 4 bases from V and 6 bases from J, with 14 bases between. Germline V lookup: CDR1 SGHTA, CDR2 FQGTGA. CDR3 size: 14 residues. CDR3 DNA: TGTGCCAGCAGCTCACCCGGGACTGGGGATACGCAGTATTTT. Translating it yields CASSSPGTGDTQYF. The whole variable domain, remainder taken from reference TRBV7-3 and TRBJ2-3, is GAGVSQTPSNKVTEKGKYVELRCDPISGHTALYWYRQSLGQGPEFLIYFQGTGAADDSGLPNDRFFAVRPEGSVSTLKIQRTERGDSAVYLCASSSPGTGDTQYFGPGTRLTVL.

This clone appeared a few times. The rearrangement links TRBV29-1 to TRBJ1-2, with D possibly matching TRBD1 (6 bases). The CDR3 has 12 residues. Germline CDR1 SQVTM, CDR2 ANQGSEA. V lost 4 bases and J lost 3, with 9 bases in between. The chain's CDR3 is CSVARQDYGYTF. CDR3 DNA: TGCAGCGTTGCCCGACAGGACTATGGCTACACCTTC.

This clone was observed a handful of times. The chain carries TRBV7-9 and TRBJ2-3, with D perhaps matching TRBD2 (5 bases). Germline V gene data show CDR1 as SEHNR and CDR2 as FQNEAQ (reference sequence). V lost 5 bases to trimming and J lost 3 bases, with 18 bases between them. The CDR3 length is 16 residues. The CDR3 DNA reads as TGTGCCAGCAGCCCTCGGGGAAGGCGTCGTACAGATACGCAGTATTTT. This codes for CASSPRGRRRTDTQYF. The whole variable domain, filled in from reference TRBV7-9 and TRBJ2-3, reads DTGVSQNPRHKITKRGQNVTFRCDPISEHNRLYWYRQTLGQGPEFLTYFQNEAQLEKSRLLSDRFSAERPKGSFSTLEIQRTEQGDSAMYLCASSPRGRRRTDTQYFGPGTRLTVL.

The V and J genes are TRBV5-4 and TRBJ2-7, with TRBD1 as a possible D gene (6 bases). The germline V gene has CDR1 SGHNT and CDR2 YYREEE (reference sequence). Deletions cut 3 bases from V and 7 bases from J, with 11 bases between. This CDR3 spans 12 amino acids. CDR3 in amino acids: CASSSTGREQYF. The DNA of the CDR3 is TGTGCCAGCAGCTCAACAGGGCGGGAGCAGTACTTC.

The chain uses TRBV27 and TRBJ2-7; TRBD1 agrees at 7 bases. V shed 3 bases and J 5 bases; nucleotides not matched to a gene: 4. The germline V gene encodes CDR1 MNHEY and CDR2 SMNVEV (reference sequence). CDR3 length: 13 residues. The CDR3 DNA reads as TGTGCCAGCAGTTTTACAGGGGCGAACGAGCAGTACTTC. Protein product: CASSFTGANEQYF.